These 27 T cell receptor beta chains were sequenced from one sample in a study of CD8 T cells in ankylosing spondylitis. Each CDR3 protein gets one entry after TCRdb re-called the 5' RACE reads with MiXCR. The sample shows about 300,000 distinct CDR3 sequences, more than 9% of them seen only once. The sequencing sample was made of blood, either unsorted or a sorted T cell fraction (not recorded which). The receptors here all came from a female donor with ankylosing spondylitis or in good health (not recorded which).

This clonotype was seen a few times. This chain links TRBV11-2 with TRBJ2-3; D might be TRBD1 (6 bases). Germline V CDR1 and CDR2: SGHAT, FQNNGV. The V gene lost 3 bases and the J gene lost 1 base, with 17 bases spanning the gap. CDR3 size: 17 residues. The CDR3 region is CASSFFPADRGTDTQYF. DNA for the CDR3: TGTGCCAGCAGCTTTTTTCCCGCGGACAGAGGCACAGATACGCAGTATTTT. The full variable domain, in which reference TRBV11-2 and TRBJ2-3 provide the parts outside the CDR3, is EAGVAQSPRYKIIEKRQSVAFWCNPISGHATLYWYQQILGQGPKLLIQFQNNGVVDDSQLPKDRFSAERLKGVDSTLKIQPAKLEDSAVYLCASSFFPADRGTDTQYFGPGTRLTVL.

This clonotype occurred many times. This sequence joins TRBV6-1 and TRBJ2-4; 10 nucleotides line up with TRBD1. Germline values: CDR1 MNHNS, CDR2 SASEGT. This CDR3 is 14 amino acids long. V lost 6 bases, J lost 8 bases, and 7 bases stayed unmatched. The CDR3 DNA reads TGTGCCAGCAGCACTGACAGGGGGCGTGACATTCAGTACTTC. Translating it yields CASSTDRGRDIQYF.

This clonotype appeared many times. The rearrangement joins TRBV6-1 to TRBJ1-4; TRBD1 agrees at 9 bases. Germline V gene lookup returns CDR1 MNHNS and CDR2 SASEGT. The junction had 8 bases not matched to a gene; V was cut back by 5 bases and J by 7 bases. There are 15 residues in the CDR3. The CDR3 sequence: CASSQIQGATEKLFF. DNA of the CDR3: TGTGCCAGCAGTCAGATACAGGGGGCGACTGAAAAACTGTTTTTT.

This clonotype was found many times. This rearrangement joins TRBV7-8 to TRBJ2-2; D remains ambiguous. This CDR3 has 14 amino acids. V gave up 5 bases and J gave up 6 bases, with 13 bases separating them. CDR1 SGHVS and CDR2 FQNEAQ come from the germline V gene. The DNA for the CDR3 is TGTGCCAGCAGCCTGCTCCGAAGCGCCGGGGAGCTGTTTTTT. Protein sequence: CASSLLRSAGELFF.

This clonotype was observed a single time. The germline gene is not matched at one end of the junction; a read error may be the cause. The rearrangement links TRBV2 to TRBJ2-3; 13 nucleotides agree with TRBD2. The germline V gene has CDR1 SNHLY and CDR2 FYNNEI. The CDR3 has 18 residues. The CDR3 protein is CARSLRVLAGGRTDTQYF. CDR3 DNA sequence: TGTGCCCGCAGTTTAAGGGTACTAGCGGGGGGGCGGACAGATACGCAGTATTTT.

This clonotype was observed many times. In DNA form, the CDR3 reads TGCAGCGTTCTGATGGGCGAACGAGGCAATGAGCAGTTCTTC. This codes for CSVLMGERGNEQFF. The V and J genes are TRBV29-1 and TRBJ2-1; D not resolved. Germline-derived CDR1 and CDR2 are SQVTM and ANQGSEA. This CDR3 has 14 amino acids. The V and J ends lost 5 bases and 6 bases respectively, with 17 bases between them.

In its sample, this clonotype was seen many times. V gene TRBV20-1 combines with J gene TRBJ2-1; D ambiguous. This CDR3 contains 14 residues. V lost 3 bases to trimming and J lost 6 bases, with 15 bases between them. CDR1 DFQATT and CDR2 SNEGSKA come from the germline V gene (reference sequence). Here the CDR3 DNA reads TGCAGTGCTAGCCCCTATTCCTCTGTCAATGAGCAGTTCTTC. This encodes CSASPYSSVNEQFF.

This clonotype was observed at least ten times. J is TRBJ2-1 and V is TRBV5-1; TRBD2 aligns across 7 bases. The junction had 6 bases not matched to a gene; V was cut back by 0 bases and J by 0 bases. CDR3 length: 17 residues. The germline V gene has CDR1 SGHRS and CDR2 YFSETQ. CDR3 DNA sequence: TGCGCCAGCAGCTTGGGAGCGGGGCTCATCTCCTACAATGAGCAGTTCTTC. It codes for CASSLGAGLISYNEQFF.

With regard to this clonotype: This may be a read error, as it is one base from a much larger clone. This chain links TRBV6-1 with TRBJ1-2, with 9 bases identical to TRBD1. This CDR3 spans 14 amino acids. Per germline, CDR1 MNHNS and CDR2 SASEGT. The CDR3 sequence is CVSGRLGDREGYTF. CDR3 coding DNA: TGTGTCAGCGGAAGGCTGGGGGACAGGGAAGGCTACACCTTC.

Many counts were recorded for this clonotype. The chain couples TRBV20-1 to TRBJ2-2; 9 bases map to TRBD1. Looked up from germline, CDR1 is DFQATT and CDR2 is SNEGSKA (reference sequence). This CDR3 is 14 amino acids long. Trimming cost V 3 bases and J 4 bases; bases outside gene matches: 3. Here the CDR3 DNA reads TGCAGTGCTAGGGGACAGGGTCGCACCGGGGAGCTGTTTTTT. This codes for CSARGQGRTGELFF.

A single count supports this clonotype. This may arise from a read error, as a much more abundant clone is one base away. The missing conserved phenylalanine or tryptophan at the end of this CDR3 makes a read error likely. This CDR3 reads CASSYQTGDEQYY. The CDR3 bases are TGTGCTAGCAGCTATCAAACTGGGGACGAGCAGTACTAC. V gene TRBV7-7 combines with J gene TRBJ2-7; D gene unclear. The CDR3 extends over 13 amino acids. CDR1 is SSHAT and CDR2 is FNYEAQ in the germline V gene (reference sequence).

This clonotype occurred many times. The V and J genes are TRBV20-1 and TRBJ2-1, with TRBD1 as a possible D gene (6 bases). The CDR3 is 14 amino acids. V lost 1 base to trimming and J lost 3 bases, with 10 bases between them. The germline CDR1 and CDR2 sequences are DFQATT and SNEGSKA (reference sequence). The CDR3 DNA is TGCAGTGCTAGAGCCCCGGACAGCTACAATGAGCAGTTCTTC. Protein sequence: CSARAPDSYNEQFF.

This clonotype was recorded many times. This chain connects TRBV28 to TRBJ2-7; D unresolved. The CDR3 contains 15 residues. The V and J ends lost 7 bases and 2 bases respectively, with 18 bases between them. Per the germline V gene, CDR1 is MDHEN and CDR2 is SYDVKM. CDR3 region: CASTTKAGVTYEQYF. Here the CDR3 DNA reads TGTGCCAGCACCACGAAGGCAGGCGTTACCTACGAGCAGTACTTC.

This clonotype was seen repeatedly, ten times or more. This chain uses TRBV12-3 or TRBV12-4 with TRBJ1-1; 9 bases are a match to TRBD1. The CDR3 sequence is 14 residues long. Trimming removed 7 bases from V and 3 bases from J; junction bases left unmatched: 6. DNA of the CDR3: TGTGCCAGCACTCGACAGGGGGTATACACTGAAGCTTTCTTT. Encoded protein: CASTRQGVYTEAFF.

The chain joins TRBV2 to TRBJ2-1, with TRBD2 identical over 14 bases. The V segment lost 6 bases and the J segment 5 bases; nucleotides outside the gene matches: 6. The CDR3 runs to 16 residues. CDR1 is SNHLY, CDR2 FYNNEI, per germline. The CDR3 loop is CASRGLAGVRNNEQFF. The CDR3 DNA is TGTGCCAGCAGGGGACTAGCGGGAGTAAGGAACAATGAGCAGTTCTTC.

This clonotype was seen a handful of times. This chain uses TRBV5-1 with TRBJ2-2; D gene ambiguous. The germline CDR1 and CDR2 sequences are SGHRS and YFSETQ. The CDR3 contains 13 residues. V was cut by 5 bases and J by 3 bases, with 8 bases left in between. The CDR3 loop is CASRPLYTGELFF. The CDR3 DNA reads as TGCGCCAGCAGGCCTCTATACACCGGGGAGCTGTTTTTT.

V usage is TRBV27 and J usage is TRBJ2-2; 15 nucleotides line up with TRBD2. This CDR3 has 17 amino acids. Germline V CDR1 and CDR2: MNHEY, SMNVEV (reference sequence). Losses at the gene ends were 3 bases for V and 4 bases for J; bases not matched to a gene: 3. CDR3 coding DNA: TGTGCCAGCAGTTTCGGACTAGCGGGGGGGGTCACCGGGGAGCTGTTTTTT. The encoded protein is CASSFGLAGGVTGELFF.

The chain recombines TRBV7-6 with TRBJ1-4, with TRBD1 as a possible D gene (5 bases). The CDR3 length is 14 residues. V lost 5 bases to trimming and J lost 3 bases, with 10 bases between them. Germline lookup yields CDR1 SGHVS and CDR2 FNYEAQ. The CDR3 sequence is CASSHAGPNEKLFF. CDR3 DNA sequence: TGTGCCAGCAGCCACGCGGGACCTAATGAAAAACTGTTTTTT.

This clonotype occurred many times. This chain links TRBV20-1 with TRBJ1-1; D call uncertain. Trimming pared 7 bases from V and 2 bases from J, leaving 11 bases between. The length of the CDR3 is 12 residues. CDR1 and CDR2 (germline): DFQATT, SNEGSKA (reference sequence). CDR3 in amino acids: CSGVSGNTEAFF. CDR3 DNA: TGCAGTGGGGTCTCAGGAAACACTGAAGCTTTCTTT.

This clonotype was counted at least ten times. The V call is TRBV7-3, the J call TRBJ1-6; D uncertain. Trimming shortened V by 0 bases and J by 7 bases, and 13 bases separated the two germline ends. The CDR3 is 16 amino acids. Germline values: CDR1 SGHTA, CDR2 FQGTGA. The CDR3 spells CASSLTGDTANSPLHF. The CDR3 DNA reads as TGTGCCAGCAGCTTAACGGGAGATACCGCCAATTCACCCCTCCACTTT.

The chain recombines TRBV30 with TRBJ1-4; D ambiguous. Trimming pared 3 bases from V and 5 bases from J, leaving 16 bases between. Germline CDR1 GTSNPN, CDR2 SVGIG (reference sequence). The CDR3 has 15 residues. The CDR3 region is CAWRPLSAENEKLFF. The CDR3 nucleotides read TGTGCCTGGAGACCCCTTTCCGCGGAAAATGAAAAACTGTTTTTT.

Here the CDR3 reads CASSFGQGDLTDTQYF. CDR3 DNA: TGTGCCAGCAGTTTTGGACAGGGGGACTTGACAGATACGCAGTATTTT. The chain links TRBV12-3 or TRBV12-4 to TRBJ2-3; 10 bases line up with TRBD1. The CDR3 spans 16 residues. Germline trimming cut 3 bases from V and 3 bases from J; bases unmatched to any gene: 6.

This clonotype was detected many times. The chain carries TRBV6-5 and TRBJ2-2; perhaps TRBD1 as D (5 bases). Trimming removed 2 bases at V and 1 base at J, with 5 bases between. Germline V gene data show CDR1 as MNHEY and CDR2 as SVGAGI. CDR3 length: 14 residues. The CDR3 is CASSYRGNTGELFF. DNA of the CDR3: TGTGCCAGCAGTTACAGGGGGAACACCGGGGAGCTGTTTTTT.

To note about this clonotype: One base away lies a much larger clone, so this may be a sequencing read error. The V gene is TRBV27, the J gene TRBJ2-1; a weak D match, TRBD2 (5 bases). CDR3 size: 14 residues. The V end lost 2 bases, the J end lost 10 bases, and 15 bases lay between the germline ends. Germline V gives CDR1 MNHEY, CDR2 SMNVEV (reference sequence). CDR3 DNA: TGTGCCAGCAGTTTAGACGGAATACTAGGGGAGCAGTTCTTC. Translation gives CASSLDGILGEQFF.

This clonotype was counted many times. V usage is TRBV5-1 and J usage is TRBJ2-2; 8 bases fit TRBD1. The V and J ends lost 3 bases and 4 bases, in that order; junction bases with no gene match: 5. The CDR3 consists of 15 residues. Germline assignment: CDR1 SGHRS and CDR2 YFSETQ. CDR3 in amino acids: CASSWGTGSTGELFF. The CDR3 DNA sequence: TGCGCCAGCAGCTGGGGGACAGGTAGCACCGGGGAGCTGTTTTTT. The complete variable domain, with remaining parts taken from reference TRBV5-1 and TRBJ2-2, reads KAGVTQTPRYLIKTRGQQVTLSCSPISGHRSVSWYQQTPGQGLQFLFEYFSETQRNKGNFPGRFSGRQFSNSRSEMNVSTLELGDSALYLCASSWGTGSTGELFFGEGSRLTVL.

This clonotype was counted a few times. The chain joins TRBV7-2 to TRBJ2-2; D is unresolved. V lost 5 bases, J lost 3 bases, and 19 bases lay in between. CDR3 length equals 17 residues. Germline lookup yields CDR1 SGHTA and CDR2 FQGNSA. The CDR3, as DNA: TGTGCCAGCAGCCTCCCCGGGCAAATCCTCCACACCGGGGAGCTGTTTTTT. Protein product: CASSLPGQILHTGELFF.

In the case of this clonotype: A read error is possible here, since a much larger clone lies one base away. J is TRBJ2-1 and V is TRBV20-1, with 8 bases fitting TRBD1. The germline gives CDR1 DFQATT, CDR2 SNEGSKA (reference sequence). The CDR3 sequence is 16 residues long. The DNA of the CDR3 is TGCTGTGCTAGTCCCCTCGGACAGGGCTCCTACAATGAGCAGTTCTTC. Encoded protein: CCASPLGQGSYNEQFF.